This T cell receptor (beta chain) comes out of a study of vaccination effects on CD4 cells after COVID-19. Study as a whole: The median interval between the second dose and post-vaccine sampling was 72 days.

Clones were sequenced by immunoSEQ multiplex PCR, and TCRdb holds only the in-frame ones, with some missing. The data contain around 20,000 clones, approximately 79% of them singletons. Sequencing was preceded by expansion of antigen-specific CD4+ T cells with viral peptide pools in the ViraFEST assay. It was after approximately 11 days of culture that CD4+ T cells were isolated. It was two doses of either the BNT162b2 or mRNA-1273 vaccine that participants received. Fresh IL-2-containing medium replaced half the medium on days 3 and 7. CDR3 length: 15 amino acids. Germline V gene sequence: CDR1 KGHSH, CDR2 LQKENI. With 1 base clipped from V and 2 bases from J, the junction kept 2 bases outside the gene matches. To note about this clone: Antigen specificity is unknown.

This rearrangement joins TRBV18 to TRBJ2-7; 10 bases are shared with TRBD1. This receptor was taken from a human donor who received a COVID-19 vaccine. The sample was CD4+ T cells from PBMCs cultured with HCoV-229E spike peptides, taken after COVID-19 vaccination. The CDR3 region has the DNA TGTGCCAGCTCACCACGGACAGGGGGGGCCTACGAGCAGTACTTC. Its translation: CASSPRTGGAYEQYF. Looking up the rest from reference TRBV18 and TRBJ2-7 gives the full variable domain: NAGVMQNPRHLVRRRGQEARLRCSPMKGHSHVYWYRQLPEEGLKFMVYLQKENIIDESGMPKERFSAEFPKEGPSILRIQQVVRGDSAAYFCASSPRTGGAYEQYFGPGTRLTVT.